This T cell receptor beta chain appears in the sequencing data of a study of T cell responses to AZD1222 COVID-19 vaccine. The assay was immunoSEQ multiplex PCR, and TCRdb's table has in-frame clones only and misses some. The sample has under 100,000 clones; approximately 89% are singletons. This clone was found once. The antigen is not known. V lost 2 bases to trimming and J lost 10 bases, with 6 bases between them. Germline CDR1 GTSNPN, CDR2 SVGIG (reference sequence). CDR3 length: 11 residues. Findings and limits, study-wide: There were vaccine-associated CD4 TCRs across spike, dominant at 160-218 and 743-854. Among the donors, most were white British and more were female, and clonal diversity was possibly underestimated.

The source material was peripheral blood, sampled 28 days after the second AZD1222 dose. The V gene is TRBV30, the J gene TRBJ1-6; possibly TRBD1 for D (5 bases). This sequence was found in an adult who received the AZD1222 COVID-19 vaccine. The CDR3: CAWSQGSPLHF. CDR3 DNA: TGTGCCTGGAGTCAGGGATCACCCCTCCACTTT.